The 14 T cell receptor beta chains below were found in one sample sequenced in a study of T cell repertoires in cytomegalovirus infection. MiXCR, applied by TCRdb to the reads, yields one record per CDR3 protein. In the table there are some 940,000 distinct CDR3 sequences, around 31% of which are singletons. For these TCRs, the target antigens are not known. Sample: cultured CD8+ T cells from PBMCs, taken from culture after CMV antigen stimulation. These receptors all come from a human donor in good health (CMV status not recorded). Some clones in this sample may be carry-over from other donors' samples.

To note about this clonotype: The junction and the germline gene differ at one end; a read error may be behind it. The gene calls are TRBV6-1 and TRBJ2-7; D remains unclear. The CDR3 is made up of 16 amino acids. Germline CDR1 reads MNHNS; CDR2 reads SASEGT. The CDR3 nucleotides read TGTGCCAGCAGCGAAGGCTGGAACAGTCGCTCCTACGAGCAGTACTTC. Amino acid sequence: CASSEGWNSRSYEQYF.

This clonotype appeared a few times. The rearrangement uses TRBV19 and TRBJ1-2; D uncertain. CDR1 and CDR2 from the germline V gene are LNHDA and SQIVND (reference sequence). V was trimmed by 5 bases and J by 0 bases, leaving 13 bases between them. This CDR3 has 15 residues. CDR3 bases: TGTGCCAGTAGTGCTTACTCGGGGACTAACTATGGCTACACCTTC. Residues: CASSAYSGTNYGYTF.

This chain joins TRBV6-2 or TRBV6-3 and TRBJ2-7; D gene unclear. Germline lookup yields CDR1 MNHEY and CDR2 SVGEGT. The CDR3 has 12 amino acids. CDR3 protein: CASSYPQHTQAV. The CDR3 DNA reads TGTGCCAGCAGTTACCCCCAACATACGCAAGCCGTC.

This clonotype was found many times. This chain connects TRBV7-2 to TRBJ2-5; D remains ambiguous. The CDR3 has 10 amino acids. Trimming stripped 8 bases from V and 1 base from J, with 2 bases between. In germline, CDR1 is SGHTA, CDR2 FQGNSA. This CDR3 reads CASSQETQYF. The CDR3 DNA is TGTGCCAGCTCCCAAGAGACCCAGTACTTC.

The chain joins TRBV4-1 to TRBJ2-2; no reliable D call. Germline V CDR1 and CDR2: MGHRA, YSYEKL. V lost 0 bases, J lost 1 base, and 6 bases lay in between. This CDR3 is 15 amino acids long. The CDR3 nucleotides are TGCGCCAGCAGCCAAGATCGGGTGAACACCGGGGAGCTGTTTTTT. Its protein is CASSQDRVNTGELFF.

There are many counts of this clonotype. The chain joins TRBV7-6 to TRBJ1-5; D gene unclear. CDR3 length: 13 residues. V shed 5 bases and J shed 4 bases, with 9 bases lying between them. Germline values: CDR1 SGHVS, CDR2 FNYEAQ. DNA for the CDR3: TGTGCCAGCAGCCTTAGGGATAATCAGCCCCAGCATTTT. As protein: CASSLRDNQPQHF.

This clonotype was counted a single time. J is TRBJ2-1 and V is TRBV15; TRBD2 agrees at 12 bases. This CDR3 region has 15 residues. V dropped 2 bases and J dropped 7; count of bases not matched to a gene: 3. Looked up from germline, CDR1 is LNHNV and CDR2 is YYDKDF (reference sequence). DNA for the CDR3: TGTGCCACCAGCAGAACTAGCGGGGGGCCTAATGAGCAGTTCTTC. Translated, it gives CATSRTSGGPNEQFF. Drawing the rest from reference TRBV15 and TRBJ2-1, the complete variable domain is DAMVIQNPRYQVTQFGKPVTLSCSQTLNHNVMYWYQQKSSQAPKLLFHYYDKDFNNEADTPDNFQSRRPNTSFCFLDIRSPGLGDTAMYLCATSRTSGGPNEQFFGPGTRLTVL.

The J gene is TRBJ1-1, the V gene TRBV25-1; D might be TRBD1 (6 bases). This CDR3 has 14 residues. CDR1 is MGHDK, CDR2 SYGVNS, per germline. The CDR3 loop is CVLTHRVIYTEAFF. CDR3 nucleotide sequence: TGTGTCTTGACCCACAGGGTCATTTACACTGAAGCTTTCTTT.

On this clonotype: Relative to the germline gene, one junction end is altered; a read error may explain this. The chain carries TRBV5-3 and TRBJ1-1; 7 bases line up with TRBD1. TRBV5-3 is annotated as an ORF whose role is uncertain. The CDR3 runs to 17 residues. The CDR3 here is CASSSKTDRYMNTEAFF. In DNA, the CDR3 is TGTGCCAGCAGCTCGAAGACGGACAGGTACATGAACACTGAAGCTTTCTTT.

This clonotype was seen a few times. CDR3 residues: CSARSPGDRREGTEAFF. The CDR3 bases are TGCAGTGCTAGATCGCCCGGCGACAGAAGGGAGGGGACTGAAGCTTTCTTT. The rearrangement links TRBV20-1 to TRBJ1-1; D might be TRBD1 (5 bases). Germline V gene sequence: CDR1 DFQATT, CDR2 SNEGSKA (reference sequence). V shed 2 bases and J shed 5 bases, with 24 bases lying between them. The CDR3 has 17 amino acids.

The chain couples TRBV6-6 to TRBJ2-1; no clear D. V was pared by 5 bases and J by 0 bases, with 11 bases between. The germline gives CDR1 MNHNY, CDR2 SVGAGI (reference sequence). The CDR3 runs to 15 residues. CDR3 region: CASSPWLSSYNEQFF. Written as DNA, the CDR3 is TGTGCCAGCAGTCCCTGGTTGAGCTCCTACAATGAGCAGTTCTTC.

This chain joins TRBV27 and TRBJ1-4, with 8 positions matching TRBD1. V shed 5 bases, J shed 5 bases, and the junction held 7 bases outside the gene matches. In germline, CDR1 is MNHEY, CDR2 SMNVEV (reference sequence). The length of the CDR3 is 15 residues. The CDR3 sequence: CASSTRQGRNEKLFF. In DNA form, the CDR3 reads TGTGCCAGCAGTACTAGACAGGGGAGAAATGAAAAACTGTTTTTT.

CDR3 nucleotides: TGTGCCAGCAGTTTAAATTCGGGACAGGGATTCAATGGCTACACCTTC. This encodes CASSLNSGQGFNGYTF. This chain joins TRBV5-4 and TRBJ1-2; TRBD1 agrees at 9 bases. J lost 6 bases, V lost 5 bases, and 14 bases had no gene match. CDR1 and CDR2 from the germline V gene are SGHNT and YYREEE (reference sequence). The CDR3 has 16 amino acids.

V usage is TRBV27 and J usage is TRBJ2-1, with a tentative D call TRBD1 (5 bases). The germline gives CDR1 MNHEY, CDR2 SMNVEV (reference sequence). V dropped 3 bases and J dropped 2 bases, with 14 bases sitting between them. CDR3 length: 16 amino acids. The CDR3 loop reads CASSFQGDATYNEQFF. The CDR3 DNA is TGTGCCAGCAGTTTCCAAGGGGATGCTACCTACAATGAGCAGTTCTTC.